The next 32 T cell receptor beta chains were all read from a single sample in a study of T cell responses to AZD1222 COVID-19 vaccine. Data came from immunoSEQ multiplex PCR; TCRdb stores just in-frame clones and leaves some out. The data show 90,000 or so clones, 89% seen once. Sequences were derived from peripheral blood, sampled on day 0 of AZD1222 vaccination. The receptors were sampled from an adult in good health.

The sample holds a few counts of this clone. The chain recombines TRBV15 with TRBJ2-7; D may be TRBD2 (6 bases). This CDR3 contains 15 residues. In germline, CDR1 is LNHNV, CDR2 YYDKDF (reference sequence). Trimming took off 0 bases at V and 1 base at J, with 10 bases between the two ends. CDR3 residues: CATSRDLGTSYEQYF. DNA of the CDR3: TGTGCCACCAGCAGAGATCTGGGGACTTCCTACGAGCAGTACTTC.

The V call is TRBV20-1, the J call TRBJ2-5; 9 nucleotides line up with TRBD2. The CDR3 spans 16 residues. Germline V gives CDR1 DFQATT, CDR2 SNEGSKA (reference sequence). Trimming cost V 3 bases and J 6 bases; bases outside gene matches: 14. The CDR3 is CSASRWGGRAVKTQYF. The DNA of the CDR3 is TGCAGTGCTAGTCGCTGGGGCGGGAGGGCCGTAAAGACCCAGTACTTC.

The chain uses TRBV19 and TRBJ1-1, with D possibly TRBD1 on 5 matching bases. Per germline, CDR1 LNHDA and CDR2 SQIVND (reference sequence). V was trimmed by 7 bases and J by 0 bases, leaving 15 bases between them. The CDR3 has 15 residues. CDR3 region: CASKRVGVMNTEAFF. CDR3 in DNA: TGTGCCAGTAAGAGAGTAGGGGTCATGAACACTGAAGCTTTCTTT.

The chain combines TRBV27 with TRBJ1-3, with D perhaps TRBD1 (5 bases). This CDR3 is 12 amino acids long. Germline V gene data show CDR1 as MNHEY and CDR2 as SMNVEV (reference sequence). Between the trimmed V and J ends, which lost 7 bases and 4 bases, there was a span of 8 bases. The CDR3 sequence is CASKGMGNTIYF. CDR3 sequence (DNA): TGTGCCAGCAAGGGGATGGGAAACACCATATATTTT.

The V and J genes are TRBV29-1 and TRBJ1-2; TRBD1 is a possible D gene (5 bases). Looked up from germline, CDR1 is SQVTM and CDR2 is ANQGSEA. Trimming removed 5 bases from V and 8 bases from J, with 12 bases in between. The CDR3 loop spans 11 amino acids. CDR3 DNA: TGCAGCGTTTCCCTCGAGGGGGGCTACACCTTC. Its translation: CSVSLEGGYTF.

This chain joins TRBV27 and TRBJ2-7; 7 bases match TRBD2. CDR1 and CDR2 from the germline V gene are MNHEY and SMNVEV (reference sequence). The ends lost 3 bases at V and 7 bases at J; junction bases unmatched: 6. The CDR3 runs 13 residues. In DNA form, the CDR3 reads TGTGCCAGCAGTTTTAGTTCGGGGGGTGAGCAGTACTTC. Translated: CASSFSSGGEQYF.

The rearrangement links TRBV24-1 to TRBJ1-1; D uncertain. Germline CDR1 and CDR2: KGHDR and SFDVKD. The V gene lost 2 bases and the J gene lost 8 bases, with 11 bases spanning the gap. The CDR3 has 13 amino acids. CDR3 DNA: TGTGCCACCAGTGATTCGTACGGAGGAGAAGCTTTCTTT. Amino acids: CATSDSYGGEAFF.

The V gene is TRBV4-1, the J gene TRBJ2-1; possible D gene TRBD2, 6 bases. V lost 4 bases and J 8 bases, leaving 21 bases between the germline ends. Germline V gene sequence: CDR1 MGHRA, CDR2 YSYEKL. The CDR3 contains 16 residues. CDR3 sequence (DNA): TGCGCCAGCAGCCCCGGGAGCAGCCCCTCCGAGGATGAGCAGTTCTTC. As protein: CASSPGSSPSEDEQFF.

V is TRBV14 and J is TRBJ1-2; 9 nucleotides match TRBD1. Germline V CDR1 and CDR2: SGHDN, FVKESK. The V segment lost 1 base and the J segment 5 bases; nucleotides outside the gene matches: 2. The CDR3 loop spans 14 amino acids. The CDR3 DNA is TGTGCCAGCAGCCAAGTGACAGGGGGATATGGCTACACCTTC. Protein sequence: CASSQVTGGYGYTF.

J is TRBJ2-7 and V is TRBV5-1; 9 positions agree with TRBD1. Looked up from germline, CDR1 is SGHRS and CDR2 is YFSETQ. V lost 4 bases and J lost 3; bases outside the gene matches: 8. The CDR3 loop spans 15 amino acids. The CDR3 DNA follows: TGCGCCAGCAGCCTCGCGGGACAGGGTAACTACGAGCAGTACTTC. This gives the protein CASSLAGQGNYEQYF.

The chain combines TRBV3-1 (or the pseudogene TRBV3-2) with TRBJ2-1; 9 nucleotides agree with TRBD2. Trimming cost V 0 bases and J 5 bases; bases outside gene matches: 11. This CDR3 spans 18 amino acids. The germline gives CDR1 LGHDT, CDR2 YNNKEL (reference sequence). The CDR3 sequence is CASSQDFPTSGTNNEQFF. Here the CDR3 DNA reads TGTGCCAGCAGCCAAGATTTCCCGACTAGCGGTACGAACAATGAGCAGTTCTTC.

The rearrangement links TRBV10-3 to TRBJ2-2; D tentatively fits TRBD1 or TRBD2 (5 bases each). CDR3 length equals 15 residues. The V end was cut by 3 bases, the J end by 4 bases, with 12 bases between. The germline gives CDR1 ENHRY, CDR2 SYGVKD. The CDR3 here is CAISELWGSTGELFF. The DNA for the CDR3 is TGTGCCATCAGTGAACTTTGGGGGAGCACCGGGGAGCTGTTTTTT.

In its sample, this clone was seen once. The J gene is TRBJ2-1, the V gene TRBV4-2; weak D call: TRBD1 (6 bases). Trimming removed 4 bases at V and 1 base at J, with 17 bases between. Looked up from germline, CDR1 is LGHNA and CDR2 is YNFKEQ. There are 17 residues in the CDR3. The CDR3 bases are TGTGCCAGCAGCCCTACCTATCACAGGGAATCCTACAATGAGCAGTTCTTC. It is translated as CASSPTYHRESYNEQFF.

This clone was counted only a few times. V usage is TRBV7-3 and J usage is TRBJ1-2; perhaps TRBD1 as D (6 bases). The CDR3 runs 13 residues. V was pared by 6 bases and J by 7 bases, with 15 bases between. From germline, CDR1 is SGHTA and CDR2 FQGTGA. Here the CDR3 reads CASSLSRGGGYTF. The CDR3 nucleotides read TGTGCCAGCAGTCTGAGCAGGGGAGGTGGCTACACCTTC.

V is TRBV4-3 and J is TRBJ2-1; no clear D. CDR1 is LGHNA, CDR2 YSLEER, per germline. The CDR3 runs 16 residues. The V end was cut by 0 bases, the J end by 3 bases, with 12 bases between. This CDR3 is CASSQDGSGNYNEQFF. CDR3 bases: TGCGCCAGCAGCCAAGACGGGTCAGGCAACTACAATGAGCAGTTCTTC.

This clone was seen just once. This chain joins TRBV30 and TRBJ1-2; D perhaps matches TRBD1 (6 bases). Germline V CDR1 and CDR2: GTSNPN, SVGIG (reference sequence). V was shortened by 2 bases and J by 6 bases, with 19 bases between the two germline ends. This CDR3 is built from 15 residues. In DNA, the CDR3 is TGTGCCTGGAGTCTAAACGTGGGGGCTTGGCATGGCTACACCTTC. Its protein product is CAWSLNVGAWHGYTF.

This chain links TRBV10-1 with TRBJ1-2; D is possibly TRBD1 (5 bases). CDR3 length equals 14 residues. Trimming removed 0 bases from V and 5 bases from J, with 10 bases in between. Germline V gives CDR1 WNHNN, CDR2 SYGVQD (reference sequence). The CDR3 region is CASSESQGGYGYTF. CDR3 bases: TGCGCCAGCAGTGAGTCCCAGGGAGGATATGGCTACACCTTC.

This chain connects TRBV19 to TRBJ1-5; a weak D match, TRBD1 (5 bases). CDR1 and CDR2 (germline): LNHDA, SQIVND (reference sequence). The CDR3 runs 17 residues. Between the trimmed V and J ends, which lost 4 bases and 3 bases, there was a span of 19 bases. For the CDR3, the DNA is TGTGCCAGTAGTAGCTTCGGGACTCCTACCCCCAATCAGCCCCAGCATTTT. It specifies CASSSFGTPTPNQPQHF.

In DNA form, the CDR3 reads TGTGCCAGTAGTATGAGGACAGCGGGGCCAAAACTGTTTTTT. Translating gives CASSMRTAGPKLFF. V gene TRBV19 combines with J gene TRBJ1-4; D is perhaps TRBD1 (6 bases). CDR3 size: 14 residues. Trimming took 3 bases from V and 10 from J, leaving 15 bases between them. Per the germline V gene, CDR1 is LNHDA and CDR2 is SQIVND (reference sequence).

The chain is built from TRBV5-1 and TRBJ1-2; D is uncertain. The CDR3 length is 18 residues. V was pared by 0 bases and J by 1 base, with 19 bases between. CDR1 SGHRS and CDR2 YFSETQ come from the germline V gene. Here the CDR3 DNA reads TGCGCCAGCAGCTTGGCCCCACAGACGAATAACGTTAACTATGGCTACACCTTC. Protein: CASSLAPQTNNVNYGYTF.

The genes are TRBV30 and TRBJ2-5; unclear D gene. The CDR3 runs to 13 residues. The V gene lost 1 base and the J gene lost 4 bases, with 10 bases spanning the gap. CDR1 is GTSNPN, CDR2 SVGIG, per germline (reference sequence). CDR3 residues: CAWSGISLETQYF. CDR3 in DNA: TGTGCCTGGAGTGGCATTAGCCTAGAGACCCAGTACTTC.

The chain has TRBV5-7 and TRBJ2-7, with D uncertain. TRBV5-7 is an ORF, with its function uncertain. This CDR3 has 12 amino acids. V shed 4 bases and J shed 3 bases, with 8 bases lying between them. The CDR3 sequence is CASSEEVYEQYF. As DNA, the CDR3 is TGTGCCAGCAGCGAAGAGGTCTACGAGCAGTACTTC.

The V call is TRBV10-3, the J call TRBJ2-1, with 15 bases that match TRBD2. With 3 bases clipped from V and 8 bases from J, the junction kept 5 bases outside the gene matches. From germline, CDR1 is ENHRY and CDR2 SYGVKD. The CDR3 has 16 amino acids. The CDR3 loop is CAISEGLAGGIDEQFF. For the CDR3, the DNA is TGTGCCATCAGTGAAGGACTAGCGGGAGGGATTGATGAGCAGTTCTTC.

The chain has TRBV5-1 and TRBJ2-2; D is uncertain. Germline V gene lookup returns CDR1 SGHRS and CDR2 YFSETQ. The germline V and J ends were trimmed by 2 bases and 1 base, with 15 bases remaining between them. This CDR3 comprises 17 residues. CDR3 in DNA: TGCGCCAGCAGCTTACTCATCGGGCCGTTGAACACCGGGGAGCTGTTTTTT. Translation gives CASSLLIGPLNTGELFF.

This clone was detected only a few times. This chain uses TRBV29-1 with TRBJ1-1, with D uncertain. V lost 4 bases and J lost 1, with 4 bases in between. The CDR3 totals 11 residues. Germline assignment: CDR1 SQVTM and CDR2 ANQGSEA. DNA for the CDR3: TGCAGCGTTGCCCGGAACACTGAAGCTTTCTTT. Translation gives CSVARNTEAFF.

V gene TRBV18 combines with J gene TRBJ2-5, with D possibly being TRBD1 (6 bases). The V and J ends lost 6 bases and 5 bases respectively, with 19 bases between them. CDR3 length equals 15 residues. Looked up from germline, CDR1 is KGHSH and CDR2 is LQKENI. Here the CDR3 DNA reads TGTGCCAGCTCTCAAGAACAGGGTTTTCGGGAGACCCAGTACTTC. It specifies CASSQEQGFRETQYF. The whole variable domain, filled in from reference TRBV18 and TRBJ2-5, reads NAGVMQNPRHLVRRRGQEARLRCSPMKGHSHVYWYRQLPEEGLKFMVYLQKENIIDESGMPKERFSAEFPKEGPSILRIQQVVRGDSAAYFCASSQEQGFRETQYFGPGTRLLVL.

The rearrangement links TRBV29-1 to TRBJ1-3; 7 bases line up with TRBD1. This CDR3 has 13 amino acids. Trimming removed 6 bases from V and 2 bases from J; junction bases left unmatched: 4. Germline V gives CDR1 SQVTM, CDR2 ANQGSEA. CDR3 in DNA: TGCAGCGTCGTGCAGGGGGCTGGAAACACCATATATTTT. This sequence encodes CSVVQGAGNTIYF.

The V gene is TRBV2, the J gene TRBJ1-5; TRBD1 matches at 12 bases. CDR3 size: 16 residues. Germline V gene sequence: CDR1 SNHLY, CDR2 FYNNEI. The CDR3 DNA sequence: TGTGCGACTAGAAGGGGACAGGGGGCAGCGGATCAGCCCCAGCATTTT. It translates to CATRRGQGAADQPQHF.

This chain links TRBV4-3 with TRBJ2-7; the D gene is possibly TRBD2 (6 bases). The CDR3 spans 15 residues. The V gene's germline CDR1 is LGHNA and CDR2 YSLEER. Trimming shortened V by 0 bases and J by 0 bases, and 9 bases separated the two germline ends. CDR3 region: CASSQEEGTSYEQYF. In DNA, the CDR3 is TGCGCCAGCAGCCAAGAGGAGGGGACCTCCTACGAGCAGTACTTC.

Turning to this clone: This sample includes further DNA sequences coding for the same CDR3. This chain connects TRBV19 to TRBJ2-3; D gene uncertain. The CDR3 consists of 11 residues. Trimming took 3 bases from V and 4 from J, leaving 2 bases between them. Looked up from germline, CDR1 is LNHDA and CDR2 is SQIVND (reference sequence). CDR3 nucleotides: TGTGCCAGTAGTATTGCAGATACGCAGTATTTT. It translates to CASSIADTQYF.

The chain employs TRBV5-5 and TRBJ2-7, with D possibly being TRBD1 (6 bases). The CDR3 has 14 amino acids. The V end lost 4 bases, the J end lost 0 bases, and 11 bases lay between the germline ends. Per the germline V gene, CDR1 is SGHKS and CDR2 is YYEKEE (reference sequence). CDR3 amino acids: CASSQQGSSYEQYF. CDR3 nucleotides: TGTGCCAGCAGCCAGCAGGGGAGCTCCTACGAGCAGTACTTC.

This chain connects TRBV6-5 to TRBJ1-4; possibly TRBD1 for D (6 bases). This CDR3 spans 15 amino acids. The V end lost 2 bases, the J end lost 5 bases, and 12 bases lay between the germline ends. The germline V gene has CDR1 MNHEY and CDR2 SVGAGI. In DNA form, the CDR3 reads TGTGCCAGCAGTTACCAGGGGCCTGGGAATGAAAAACTGTTTTTT. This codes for CASSYQGPGNEKLFF.